A single sample is the source of the 2 T cell receptor beta chains below, sequenced in a study of blood T cell repertoires in COVID-19. Method: immunoSEQ multiplex PCR; TCRdb's copy keeps in-frame clones and lacks some. The repertoire holds around 94,000 clones, with around 81% as singletons. Material: peripheral blood. These receptors all come from a man aged 60 to 75 with acute or convalescent COVID-19.

The V call is TRBV25-1, the J call TRBJ2-5, with a possible D match to TRBD2 (5 bases). Germline V gene data show CDR1 as MGHDK and CDR2 as SYGVNS. Trimming cost V 1 base and J 1 base, with 10 bases left between them. The CDR3 covers 15 residues. For the CDR3, the DNA is TGTGCCAGCAGTGAATTATCTAGCAGCCAAGAGACCCAGTACTTC. Translating gives CASSELSSSQETQYF.

The CDR3 region is CAISEDLSGGADGYTF. The CDR3 DNA sequence: TGTGCCATCAGTGAAGATTTGTCAGGGGGCGCGGATGGCTACACCTTC. V usage is TRBV10-3 and J usage is TRBJ1-2; 8 bases fit TRBD1. This CDR3 is 16 amino acids long. The J segment lost 6 bases and the V segment lost 3 bases, leaving 12 bases of the junction unmatched. CDR1 is ENHRY and CDR2 is SYGVKD in the germline V gene.